This TCR beta chain came from a study of spatial heterogeneity in lung cancer. As to time point: sample taken at primary tumor resection. Untreated early-stage non-small cell lung cancer patients, approximately 79 in total, were the donors. No cells were sorted before sequencing. The whole RNA sequenced was extracted from tumor, nontumor lung or frozen PBMC. This clonotype was recorded at least ten times. Its target is not known. Germline V gene sequence: CDR1 SGHNT, CDR2 YENEEA. After removal of 6 bases from V and 3 bases from J, the junction contained 6 bases not matched to a gene. This CDR3 comprises 15 residues. A unique molecular identifier was attached to every TCR cDNA molecule. MiXCR was run by TCRdb on the 5' RACE reads, yielding one entry per CDR3 protein. The sample holds roughly 48,000 distinct CDR3 sequences, approximately 5.3% seen once. Findings and caveats of the study: Compared with follow-up, resection was when ubiquitous expanded tumor TCRs appeared in blood more.

Specimen: PBMCs, collected at surgery. V usage is TRBV11-3 and J usage is TRBJ2-5, with TRBD2 matching over 11 bases. This clonotype originated in a male donor with early-stage non-small cell lung cancer. The CDR3 bases are TGTGCCAGCAGTCGTCAGGGACTAGCGGAAGAGACCCAGTACTTC. Translated: CASSRQGLAEETQYF.